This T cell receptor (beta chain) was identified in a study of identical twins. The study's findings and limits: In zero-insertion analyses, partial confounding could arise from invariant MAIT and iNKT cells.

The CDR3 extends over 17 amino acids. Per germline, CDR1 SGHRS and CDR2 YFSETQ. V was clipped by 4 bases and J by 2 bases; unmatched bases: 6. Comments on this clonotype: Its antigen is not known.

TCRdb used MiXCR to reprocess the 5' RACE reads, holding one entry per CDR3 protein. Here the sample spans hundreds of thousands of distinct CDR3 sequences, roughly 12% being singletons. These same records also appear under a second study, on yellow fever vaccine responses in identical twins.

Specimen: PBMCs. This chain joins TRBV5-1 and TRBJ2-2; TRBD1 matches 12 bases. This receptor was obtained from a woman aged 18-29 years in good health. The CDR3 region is CASSRDRGPINTGELFF. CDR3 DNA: TGCGCCAGCAGCCGGGACAGGGGGCCTATAAACACCGGGGAGCTGTTTTTT.